This TCR beta chain was retrieved from a study of blood T cell repertoires in COVID-19. At the level of the study: Some COVID-19 samples were acute and others convalescent; all came from the United States, Italy and Spain. PBMCs, B-cell-depleted T cells, or T cells were the source of the cDNA or gDNA that made up the material.

Authors' processing steps: Estimates of nucleated cell counts were drawn from the amplification of reference gene primers. Clones were read by immunoSEQ multiplex PCR, and TCRdb kept only the in-frame ones, dropping some. V, J and clone size reflect that table, while D and trimming were determined from the DNA. The table includes around 180,000 clones, under 80% detected once. CDR3 size: 15 residues. The germline gives CDR1 MNHNS, CDR2 SASEGT. V lost 6 bases, J lost 7 bases, and 5 bases stayed unmatched. This clone was recorded only once. The rearrangement uses TRBV6-1 and TRBJ1-6; TRBD1 agrees at 11 bases. This receptor was obtained from a woman older than 75 with acute or convalescent COVID-19. The sequenced material came from peripheral blood. The CDR3 DNA reads TGTGCCAGCAGCCGGGACAGGGGGTTGAATTCACCCCTCCACTTT. It encodes CASSRDRGLNSPLHF.